This entry lists 13 T cell receptor beta chains sequenced from one sample in a study of blood T cells in healthy people across ages. It was with a sample-barcoded 5' primer and a J-beta primer mix that a second PCR of roughly 7 to 12 cycles was run. TCRdb processed the 5' RACE reads anew with MiXCR; each CDR3 protein has one entry. Among about 680,000 distinct CDR3 sequences, 45% to 50% were seen once, and the ten largest hold under 35%. The sequencing input was blood. Receptors were obtained from a woman aged 55-70 years in good health.

This clonotype showed up just a few times. The chain's CDR3 is CATSGGKGVVSEQYF. CDR3 coding DNA: TGTGCCACCAGTGGGGGCAAGGGTGTCGTCTCCGAGCAGTACTTC. This chain connects TRBV24-1 to TRBJ2-5, with TRBD1 as a possible D gene (5 bases). The J call may be mistaken, given a closer DNA end match to TRBJ2-7. Germline CDR1 KGHDR, CDR2 SFDVKD. This CDR3 is built from 15 residues.

The rearrangement links TRBV9 to TRBJ2-7, with 10 bases that match TRBD2. The CDR3 covers 14 residues. Germline V CDR1 and CDR2: SGDLS, YYNGEE. Unmatched junction bases numbered 7, after V lost 4 bases and J lost 6 bases. The CDR3 nucleotides read TGTGCCAGCAGCTTGGGACTAGCGTCGGGCGAGCAGTACTTC. This codes for CASSLGLASGEQYF.

This clonotype appeared once. The V gene is TRBV10-3, the J gene TRBJ2-1; a weak D match, TRBD1 (6 bases). V dropped 2 bases and J dropped 7 bases, with 15 bases sitting between them. Germline V gives CDR1 ENHRY, CDR2 SYGVKD. The CDR3 spans 15 residues. The CDR3 loop reads CAISESDRPNNEQFF. CDR3 coding DNA: TGTGCCATCAGTGAGAGCGACAGGCCGAATAATGAGCAGTTCTTC.

The rearrangement joins TRBV29-1 to TRBJ2-7; TRBD2 matches at 12 bases. The V and J ends lost 6 bases and 6 bases, in that order; junction bases with no gene match: 6. Germline lookup yields CDR1 SQVTM and CDR2 ANQGSEA. CDR3 length: 13 residues. DNA for the CDR3: TGCAGCGTACGACTAGCGGGAGTGAGCGAGCAGTACTTC. This translates into CSVRLAGVSEQYF.

With regard to this clonotype: At one end the junction does not follow the germline gene, possibly because of a read error. This rearrangement joins TRBV20-1 to TRBJ2-7, with a weak D call TRBD2 (5 bases). The V gene's germline CDR1 is DFQATT and CDR2 SNEGSKA (reference sequence). The CDR3 consists of 13 residues. DNA for the CDR3: TGCAGTGCTAGGAGGACTGGGCTCTACGTGCAGTACTTC. This encodes CSARRTGLYVQYF.

The chain carries TRBV24-1 and TRBJ2-1; 12 nucleotides match TRBD2. Looked up from germline, CDR1 is KGHDR and CDR2 is SFDVKD. There are 15 residues in the CDR3. The V segment lost 5 bases and the J segment 8 bases; nucleotides outside the gene matches: 6. The DNA for the CDR3 is TGTGCCACCAGTGGCCGGACTAGCGGGGCCGATGAGCAGTTCTTC. Translated: CATSGRTSGADEQFF.

Written as DNA, the CDR3 is TGTGCCAGCCGGGACCCTACTAATGAAAAACTGTTTTTT. It yields the protein CASRDPTNEKLFF. The V call is TRBV6-5, the J call TRBJ1-4; D might be TRBD1 (5 bases). V lost 8 bases and J 2 bases, leaving 9 bases between the germline ends. Germline V gives CDR1 MNHEY, CDR2 SVGAGI. The CDR3 has 13 residues.

This clonotype appeared once. The chain recombines TRBV11-2 with TRBJ2-1, with D perhaps TRBD2 (6 bases). There are 12 residues in the CDR3. The V gene lost 5 bases and the J gene lost 10 bases, with 12 bases spanning the gap. Germline V lookup: CDR1 SGHAT, CDR2 FQNNGV. The CDR3 DNA is TGTGCCAGCAGCCAGGAAGCGGGCGAGCAGTTCTTC. This gives the protein CASSQEAGEQFF. Filled out from reference TRBV11-2 and TRBJ2-1, the complete variable domain reads EAGVAQSPRYKIIEKRQSVAFWCNPISGHATLYWYQQILGQGPKLLIQFQNNGVVDDSQLPKDRFSAERLKGVDSTLKIQPAKLEDSAVYLCASSQEAGEQFFGPGTRLTVL.

Remarks on this clonotype: A much larger clone is a single base away; this may be a read error. This chain connects TRBV4-3 to TRBJ2-7, with TRBD2 as a possible D gene (6 bases). V was cut by 0 bases and J by 3 bases, with 21 bases left in between. The germline V gene encodes CDR1 LGHNA and CDR2 YSLEER. This CDR3 region has 18 residues. For the CDR3, the DNA is TGCGCCAGCAGCCAAGAAACCCTGGAGGGGATCAAAGGCTACGAGCAGTACTTC. It encodes CASSQETLEGIKGYEQYF.

This clonotype was picked up a small number of times. The chain links TRBV5-1 to TRBJ2-5; 7 nucleotides match TRBD1. Germline V gene sequence: CDR1 SGHRS, CDR2 YFSETQ. J gave up 4 bases and V 2 bases, and 5 bases lay outside the gene matches. CDR3 length: 14 amino acids. The CDR3: CASSLMTGRETQYF. The CDR3 nucleotides read TGCGCCAGCAGCTTAATGACAGGGCGAGAGACCCAGTACTTC. Supplemented by reference TRBV5-1 and TRBJ2-5, the full variable domain reads KAGVTQTPRYLIKTRGQQVTLSCSPISGHRSVSWYQQTPGQGLQFLFEYFSETQRNKGNFPGRFSGRQFSNSRSEMNVSTLELGDSALYLCASSLMTGRETQYFGPGTRLLVL.

This clonotype was seen only a few times. The chain links TRBV15 to TRBJ1-2; D is possibly TRBD1 (6 bases). With 0 bases removed from V and 8 bases from J, the gap between germline ends came to 13 bases. The CDR3 consists of 14 residues. Germline assignment: CDR1 LNHNV and CDR2 YYDKDF (reference sequence). CDR3 in amino acids: CATSRDAQGQGYTF. The CDR3 nucleotides are TGTGCCACCAGCAGAGACGCGCAGGGGCAAGGCTACACCTTC.

The CDR3 here is CASMDTSTGELFF. CDR3 nucleotide sequence: TGTGCCAGTATGGACACATCCACCGGGGAGCTGTTTTTT. The chain recombines TRBV2 with TRBJ2-2, with D possibly TRBD1 on 5 matching bases. Germline CDR1 SNHLY, CDR2 FYNNEI. The length of the CDR3 is 13 residues. V lost 9 bases to trimming and J lost 4 bases, with 12 bases between them.

This clonotype came up many times. CDR3: CASSLRALGPQETQYF. The CDR3 coding sequence is TGTGCCAGCAGCTTGAGGGCCCTCGGGCCACAAGAGACCCAGTACTTC. This chain uses TRBV7-3 with TRBJ2-5, with D maybe TRBD2 (5 bases). This CDR3 region has 16 residues. CDR1 is SGHTA and CDR2 is FQGTGA in the germline V gene. The V end was cut by 3 bases, the J end by 2 bases, with 16 bases between.